This T cell receptor beta chain was identified in a study of radiotherapy plus CTLA-4 blockade in lung cancer (dated by TCRdb to 2016 to 2019). Broadly, across the study: Among the enrolled patients, about 19% had an objective response, and 31% reached disease control. The study at large found these results: The strongest predictors of response were reported to be early dynamic shifts in blood T cell clones along with a rise in serum interferon-beta following radiation. After treatment with radiotherapy and ipilimumab, TCR clones that originated in tumors expanded in peripheral blood.

V sheds 2 bases and J sheds 3 bases, leaving 10 bases between their ends. There are 13 amino acids in the CDR3, from cysteine to phenylalanine inclusive. Left in the record is the CDR3 DNA by itself, 39 bases read in frame from the first base. Based on the germline V gene (reference sequence), the CDR1 and CDR2 sequences are GTSNPN and SVGIG. Notes on this clone: Its specific antigen is unknown. It has no much larger one-base neighbor in the sample; base qualities were not kept.

In this study, focal radiation therapy paired with CTLA-4 blockade (ipilimumab) was tested in patients who had chemo-refractory metastatic non-small-cell lung cancer. Libraries were built with the immunoSEQ multiplex PCR assay. TCRdb's version of the immuneACCESS table is confined to in-frame rearrangements and falls short of the full clone set. An unresolved V gene accounts for under half of the shortfall where checked; the remainder is of unknown origin. The sample data list approximately 77,000 clones, and more than 80% of these were observed just once. Of the sample, approximately 0.8% is held by the ten largest clones.

The sequence was obtained from a human donor with non-small cell lung cancer who had stable disease on radiotherapy plus ipilimumab. The chain uses TRBV30 and TRBJ2-5; the D gene identity is not certain. Material: peripheral blood, obtained from a patient treated with radiotherapy plus ipilimumab. The CDR3 in this case is CAWSLGRKETQYF. The sequence in DNA is TGTGCCTGGAGTCTGGGTAGAAAAGAGACCCAGTACTTC.